The clone carrying this T cell receptor (beta chain) was observed at least ten times. Its antigen is unknown. Pooling covered second doses at about 4 or about 12 weeks. The CDR3 runs to 16 residues. V was clipped by 2 bases and J by 7 bases; unmatched bases: 10. Looked up from germline, CDR1 is SNHLY and CDR2 is FYNNEI. The data are from a study of T cell responses to AZD1222 COVID-19 vaccine. Study findings and constraints: Females outnumbered males among donors, who were mostly white British; clonal diversity was possibly underestimated. Increases in Spike-specific TCR breadth and depth were seen after two AZD1222 doses.

Data came from immunoSEQ multiplex PCR; TCRdb stores just in-frame clones and leaves some out. This sample has 130,000 to 150,000 clones, with more than 75% found just once. J is TRBJ1-5 and V is TRBV2; 8 nucleotides agree with TRBD1. The sample here was peripheral blood, taken 28 days after the second AZD1222 dose. This sequence was found in an adult who received the AZD1222 COVID-19 vaccine. The DNA for the CDR3 is TGTGCCAGCAGTGAATTGGGGGCAGGGGGCGGCCAGCCCCAGCATTTT. Amino acids: CASSELGAGGGQPQHF.